This T cell receptor beta chain was recovered during a study of T cell repertoires in cytomegalovirus infection. The wider study: An indication of both CMV infection and matching HLA type came from public TCR beta signatures.

TCRdb called the reads again in MiXCR, with one record for every CDR3 protein. The sample records around 180,000 distinct CDR3 sequences, under 30% being singletons. This clonotype was counted a few times. Its antigen is still unknown. CDR1 is ENHRY and CDR2 is SYGVKD in the germline V gene. V was shortened by 8 bases and J by 3 bases, with 8 bases between the two germline ends. The CDR3 has 11 amino acids. The study's findings and limits: In two of eight donors, the top clonotype was HLA-C-restricted CMV-specific. Summed frequency of public TCR beta families distinguished CMV carriers with the relevant HLA.

The sequencing input was PBMCs. This sequence was found in a human donor in good health (CMV status not recorded). Some clones in this sample may be carry-over from other donors' samples. The rearrangement links TRBV10-3 to TRBJ2-7; no clear D gene. The DNA for the CDR3 is TGTGCCATCCAAGCTCTCTACGAGCAGTACTTC. It encodes CAIQALYEQYF.